Listed below are T cell receptor beta chains from one sample, sequenced in a study of blood T cell repertoires in COVID-19. The data were produced by immunoSEQ multiplex PCR, yet TCRdb's version contains in-frame clones alone and is incomplete. The table lists around 240,000 clones, approximately 90% of them singletons, with approximately 1.3% in the top ten. Source material: PBMCs or T cells enriched from blood (not recorded which). These receptors came from a human donor in a cohort exposed to, infected with or recovered from COVID-19 (not recorded which). The donor label of this sample is uncertain. Both conserved end residues are part of each CDR3. A D gene is named only where the DNA matches it firmly. Some rows have no size entry. The others give once, few or many, or a class for an expanded clone.

>TRBD1|TRBV29-1|.|TRBJ1-6
TGCAGCGTAAGGGACAGGGCCGATTCACCCCTCCACTTT
CSVRDRADSPLHF
>TRBD2|TRBV3-1/TRBV3-2|.|TRBJ2-7
TGTGCCAGCAGCCGCGGGGGCTACGAGCAGTACTTC
CASSRGGYEQYF
>TRBD1|TRBV5-1|.|TRBJ2-5
TGCGCCAGCAGCTCCGGGACAGCCCAAGAGACCCAGTACTTC
CASSSGTAQETQYF
>.|TRBV6-5|.|TRBJ1-1
TGTGCCAGCAGTTACCAACAGGGAGCGAGGGCTTTCTTT
CASSYQQGARAFF
>TRBD1|TRBV6-5|.|TRBJ2-5
TGTGCCAGCAGTTACGGAGGGACAGGCCAAGAGACCCAGTACTTC
CASSYGGTGQETQYF
>.|TRBV30|.|TRBJ2-7
TGTGCCTGGCAGACAGGCCCCTACGAGCAGTACTTC
CAWQTGPYEQYF
>.|TRBV2|.|TRBJ1-4
TGTGCCAGCAGGTCAACTGCAACTAATGAAAAACTGTTTTTT
CASRSTATNEKLFF
>TRBD1|TRBV6-5|.|TRBJ1-2
TGTGCCAGCAGTTACTCGACAGGGAGAAACTATGGCTACACCTTC
CASSYSTGRNYGYTF
>.|TRBV6-2/TRBV6-3|.|TRBJ1-2
TGTGCCAGCAGTTACCCGGAGGGCTACACCTTC
CASSYPEGYTF
>.|TRBV18|.|TRBJ2-3
TGTGCCAGCTCACCCGCGCTCAGCACAGATACGCAGTATTTT
CASSPALSTDTQYF
>.|TRBV4-1|.|TRBJ1-2
TGCGCCAGCAGCCAGGGGCCAGCTTGGGCCTATGGCTACACCTTC
CASSQGPAWAYGYTF
>.|TRBV30|.|TRBJ1-3
TGTGCCTGGGACAGGCACTCTGGAAACACCATATATTTT
CAWDRHSGNTIYF
>.|TRBV9|.|TRBJ1-5
TGTGCCAGCAGCCCGACAGGCCGCAATCAGCCCCAGCATTTT
CASSPTGRNQPQHF
>TRBD1|TRBV9|.|TRBJ1-3
TGTGCCAGCTCTGGCCCAGACAGGGCCGGAAGCACCATATATTTT
CASSGPDRAGSTIYF
>.|TRBV7-9|.|TRBJ1-1
TGTGCCAGCAGCTTAGCCGGGGAGGGGAGCACTGAAGCTTTCTTT
CASSLAGEGSTEAFF
>.|TRBV30|.|TRBJ2-3
TGTGCCTGGAGTCCGACCCAGTCCCTAGCGGATACGCAGTATTTT
CAWSPTQSLADTQYF
>.|TRBV7-8|.|TRBJ1-2
TGTGCCAGCAGCTCGCCGCCCCTCGGGGTGGGTGGCTACACCTTC
CASSSPPLGVGGYTF
>.|TRBV12-5|.|TRBJ2-7
TGTGCTAGTGGGAAATCCGACAGGACCCACGAGCAGTACTTC
CASGKSDRTHEQYF
>.|TRBV5-6|.|TRBJ2-4
TGTGCCAGCAGCGGGGGGAGAGTAGCCAAAAACATTCAGTACTTC
CASSGGRVAKNIQYF
>.|TRBV18|.|TRBJ1-2
TGTGCCAGCTCAAGAACCCTTGCACCGTCCGGGGATAACTATGGCTACACCTTC
CASSRTLAPSGDNYGYTF
>.|TRBV6-2/TRBV6-3|.|TRBJ2-7
TGTGCCAGCAGTTCCCGGGGGAACTCCTACGAGCAGTACTTC
CASSSRGNSYEQYF
>.|TRBV19|once|TRBJ2-6
TGTGCCAGTCGCGAAACAGGGACCTCTGGGGCCAACGTCCTGACTTTC
CASRETGTSGANVLTF
>.|TRBV9|.|TRBJ2-7
TGTGCCAGCAGCGGGGGAGCCAGTTTCTACGAGCAGTACTTC
CASSGGASFYEQYF
>TRBD1|TRBV28|.|TRBJ1-2
TGTGCCAGCAGCTCCAATTTCGGACAGGGGCCCTATGGCTACACCTTC
CASSSNFGQGPYGYTF
>.|TRBV12-3/TRBV12-4|once|TRBJ1-2
TGTGCCAGCAGCCATTACAGGAACTATGGCTACACCTTC
CASSHYRNYGYTF
>TRBD2|TRBV5-6|.|TRBJ2-3
TGTGCCAGCAGCTTGACTAGCGGGACCACAGATACGCAGTATTTT
CASSLTSGTTDTQYF
>.|TRBV30|.|TRBJ1-2
TGTGCCTGGGCCCTAGACTTGGCGGGCGGCTACACCTTC
CAWALDLAGGYTF
>.|TRBV18|.|TRBJ1-1
TGTGCCAGCTCGGGGGGGGCCACTGAAGCTTTCTTT
CASSGGATEAFF
>TRBD1|TRBV7-9|.|TRBJ1-4
TGTGCCAGCAGCGGGACAGGGGGGAATGAAAAACTGTTTTTT
CASSGTGGNEKLFF
>TRBD1|TRBV7-3|.|TRBJ1-5
TGTGCCAGCAGCCCGACAGGGGGCGATCAGCCCCAGCATTTT
CASSPTGGDQPQHF
>.|TRBV19|.|TRBJ1-3
TGTGCCAGTAGCGGGGGTTTCTCTGGAAACACCATATATTTT
CASSGGFSGNTIYF
>.|TRBV10-3|.|TRBJ2-7
TGTGCCATCAGTGAGTCAGGCAGGGGAACCTACGAGCAGTACTTC
CAISESGRGTYEQYF
>TRBD1|TRBV7-9|.|TRBJ2-1
TGTGCCAGCAGCTTAGTCTCAGGGGGCTCCTACAATGAGCAGTTCTTC
CASSLVSGGSYNEQFF
>TRBD1|TRBV6-5|.|TRBJ2-7
TGTGCCAGCAGGCCGGGACAGGGACGATACGAGCAGTACTTC
CASRPGQGRYEQYF
>.|TRBV4-1|.|TRBJ1-1
TGCGCCAGCAGCTATTCCTCCCTTGTGGGAGAGGCTGAAGCTTTCTTT
CASSYSSLVGEAEAFF
>TRBD1|TRBV3-1/TRBV3-2|.|TRBJ1-1
TGTGCCAGCAGCCAAACAGGGGGGAACACTGAAGCTTTCTTT
CASSQTGGNTEAFF
>TRBD1|TRBV28|.|TRBJ1-6
TGTGCCAGCAGTTACAGGGGCAACAATTCACCCCTCCACTTT
CASSYRGNNSPLHF
>.|TRBV3-1/TRBV3-2|.|TRBJ2-7
TGTGCCAGCAGGGGCCAAAGCTCCTACGAGCAGTACTTC
CASRGQSSYEQYF
>.|TRBV4-1|.|TRBJ2-2
TGCGCCAGCAGCCAAGAGGGGGCCAGGGCCACCGGGGAGCTGTTTTTT
CASSQEGARATGELFF
>TRBD1|TRBV27|.|TRBJ1-2
TGTGCCAGCACCTTCGGGACAGGATATGGCTACACCTTC
CASTFGTGYGYTF
>TRBD1|TRBV19|.|TRBJ1-5
TGTGCCAGTAGTAAGCCCCTCGGACAGGGTTATCAGCCCCAGCATTTT
CASSKPLGQGYQPQHF
>TRBD1|TRBV2|.|TRBJ1-6
TGTGCCATCCGGGACAGCCAGAATTCACCCCTCCACTTT
CAIRDSQNSPLHF
>.|TRBV11-1|.|TRBJ2-1
TGTGCCAGCAGCTTCGGAGGGAGCGCCTACAATGAGCAGTTCTTC
CASSFGGSAYNEQFF
>.|TRBV7-9|.|TRBJ2-7
TGTGCCAGCAGCTTAGAGACTCCAGGGTACGAGCAGTACTTC
CASSLETPGYEQYF
>TRBD1|TRBV7-2|.|TRBJ1-6
TGTGCCAGCAGCTCCCGGACAGGTAGCTCCTATAATTCACCCCTCCACTTT
CASSSRTGSSYNSPLHF
>.|TRBV6-5|.|TRBJ2-2
TGTGCCAGCAGTTACGATCGAGGGGGAAACACCGGGGAGCTGTTTTTT
CASSYDRGGNTGELFF
>TRBD1|TRBV27|.|TRBJ1-2
TGTGCCAGCAGTTCGACAGGGACCTATGGCTACACCTTC
CASSSTGTYGYTF
>TRBD1|TRBV2|few|TRBJ1-4
TGTGCCAGCAGCTATTTGACAGGGGCGGGTAATGAAAAACTGTTTTTT
CASSYLTGAGNEKLFF
>.|TRBV2|.|TRBJ1-1
TGTGCCAGCATCCAGCTCCCCGGTGCCGGGACTGAAGCTTTCTTT
CASIQLPGAGTEAFF
>.|TRBV10-3|.|TRBJ1-2
TGTGCCATCAGTGCAGGGGCCCCCACTTATGGCTACACCTTC
CAISAGAPTYGYTF
>.|TRBV5-6|.|TRBJ2-7
TGTGCCAGCCGGTTGCGGTCCTCCTACGAGCAGTACTTC
CASRLRSSYEQYF
>.|TRBV19|.|TRBJ1-4
TGTGCCAGTACCTCTGGGCGGGCGGGGGAAAAACTGTTTTTT
CASTSGRAGEKLFF
>.|TRBV3-1/TRBV3-2|.|TRBJ1-3
TGTGCCAGCAGCCAGGAGGGTGGAAACACCATATATTTT
CASSQEGGNTIYF